The clone carrying this TCR beta chain was detected ten times or more. Antigen: not known. TCRdb re-derived calls from the 5' RACE reads in MiXCR, one entry per CDR3 protein. The repertoire consists of about 470,000 distinct CDR3 sequences, with roughly 18% occurring once and the leading ten covering roughly an eighth. This entry belongs to a study of T-cell memory formation after mild COVID-19. The study's findings and limits: Day 15 to 85 contracting clones showed balanced CD4/CD8; later expanders leaned CD4+.

Germline V CDR1 and CDR2: KGHDR, SFDVKD. Trimming left V 4 bases short and J 3 bases short, with 12 bases between. CDR3 length: 15 residues. The receptor comes from an adult woman who had mild COVID-19 (a few samples of this study predate the infection). Cell type and time point are not known. The chain is built from TRBV24-1 and TRBJ1-5, with no clear D. Sample: PBMCs or a T cell subset sorted from them (not recorded which). This chain's CDR3 is CATSESPGHNQPQHF. The CDR3 nucleotides read TGTGCCACCAGTGAGTCCCCCGGGCACAATCAGCCCCAGCATTTT.